This T cell receptor (beta chain) was sequenced during a study of T cells in localized non-small cell lung cancer. The CDR3 runs to 15 residues. V was pared by 3 bases and J by 6 bases, with 8 bases of the junction left unmatched. Germline V lookup: CDR1 MDHEN, CDR2 SYDVKM. Note on this clone: Its matching antigen is unknown.

Findings and caveats of the study: A higher density of T cells in blood coincided with extended overall survival. Because researchers sequenced only one region of the tumor, heterogeneity is still possible.

The protocol was immunoSEQ multiplex PCR, while the TCRdb copy is restricted to in-frame clones and leaves out a portion. The sample shows approximately 40,000 clones, around 87% of them seen only once. The rearrangement uses TRBV28 and TRBJ2-1; 7 bases line up with TRBD2. The sequenced sample was peripheral blood, obtained before any cancer treatment. This TCR was sampled from a man between 40 and 70 years old with stage I lung adenocarcinoma. The CDR3 sequence is CASSFTGRLGNEQFF. CDR3 sequence (DNA): TGTGCCAGCAGTTTTACCGGGAGGTTGGGCAATGAGCAGTTCTTC.